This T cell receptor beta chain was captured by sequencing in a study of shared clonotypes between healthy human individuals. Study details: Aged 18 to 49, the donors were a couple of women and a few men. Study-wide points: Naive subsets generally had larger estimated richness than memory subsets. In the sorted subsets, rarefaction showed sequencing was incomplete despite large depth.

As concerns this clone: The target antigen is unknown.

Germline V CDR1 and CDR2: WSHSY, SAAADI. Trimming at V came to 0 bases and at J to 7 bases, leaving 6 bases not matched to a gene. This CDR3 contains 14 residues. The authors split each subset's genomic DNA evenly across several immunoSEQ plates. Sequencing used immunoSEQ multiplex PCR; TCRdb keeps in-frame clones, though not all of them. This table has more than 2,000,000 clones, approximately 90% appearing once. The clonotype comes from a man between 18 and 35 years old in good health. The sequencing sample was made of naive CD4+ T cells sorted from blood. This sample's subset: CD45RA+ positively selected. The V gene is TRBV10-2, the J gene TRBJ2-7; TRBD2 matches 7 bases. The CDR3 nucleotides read TGCGCCAGCAGTGAGTCTGGGGCTAGCGGAGAGCAGTACTTC. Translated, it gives CASSESGASGEQYF.